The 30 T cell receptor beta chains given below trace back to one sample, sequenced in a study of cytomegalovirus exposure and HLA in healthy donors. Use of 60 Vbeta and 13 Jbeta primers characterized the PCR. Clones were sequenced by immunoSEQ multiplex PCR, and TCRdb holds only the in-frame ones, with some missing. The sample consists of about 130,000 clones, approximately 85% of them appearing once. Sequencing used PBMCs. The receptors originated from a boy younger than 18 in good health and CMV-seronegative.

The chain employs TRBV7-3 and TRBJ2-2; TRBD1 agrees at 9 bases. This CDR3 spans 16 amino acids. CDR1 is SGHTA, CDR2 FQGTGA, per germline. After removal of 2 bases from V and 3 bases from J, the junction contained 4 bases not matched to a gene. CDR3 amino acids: CASSLLGTGYTGELFF. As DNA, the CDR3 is TGTGCCAGCAGCTTATTAGGGACAGGGTACACCGGGGAGCTGTTTTTT.

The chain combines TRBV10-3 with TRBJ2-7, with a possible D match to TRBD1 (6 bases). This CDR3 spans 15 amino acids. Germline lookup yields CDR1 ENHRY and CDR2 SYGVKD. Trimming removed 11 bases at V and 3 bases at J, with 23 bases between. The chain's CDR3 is CASTHQGQQNYEQYF. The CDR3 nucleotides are TGTGCCTCTACTCACCAGGGACAACAGAACTACGAGCAGTACTTC.

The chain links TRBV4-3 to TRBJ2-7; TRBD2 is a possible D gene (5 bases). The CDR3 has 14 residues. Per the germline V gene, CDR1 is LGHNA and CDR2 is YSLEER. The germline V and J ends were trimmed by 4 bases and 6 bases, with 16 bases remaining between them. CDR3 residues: CASSPPGRGREQYF. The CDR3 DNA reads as TGCGCCAGCAGCCCGCCCGGTCGAGGGCGCGAGCAGTACTTC.

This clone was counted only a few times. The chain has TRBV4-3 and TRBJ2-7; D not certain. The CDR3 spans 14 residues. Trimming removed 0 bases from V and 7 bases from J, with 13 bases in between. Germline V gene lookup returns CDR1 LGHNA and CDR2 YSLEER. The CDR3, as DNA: TGCGCCAGCAGCCAAGATCTTGAGGTCGCTGAGCAGTACTTC. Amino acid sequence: CASSQDLEVAEQYF.

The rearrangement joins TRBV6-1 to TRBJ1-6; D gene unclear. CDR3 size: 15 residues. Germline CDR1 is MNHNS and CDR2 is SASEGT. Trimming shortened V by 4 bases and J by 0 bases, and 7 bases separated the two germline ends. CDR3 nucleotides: TGTGCCAGCAGTGCCACGAGCTCCTATAATTCACCCCTCCACTTT. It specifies CASSATSSYNSPLHF.

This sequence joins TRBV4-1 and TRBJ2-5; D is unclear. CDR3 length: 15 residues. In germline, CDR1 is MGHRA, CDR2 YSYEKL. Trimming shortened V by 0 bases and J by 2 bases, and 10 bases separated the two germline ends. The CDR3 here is CASSQDASGQETQYF. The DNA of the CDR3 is TGCGCCAGCAGCCAAGATGCATCGGGTCAAGAGACCCAGTACTTC.

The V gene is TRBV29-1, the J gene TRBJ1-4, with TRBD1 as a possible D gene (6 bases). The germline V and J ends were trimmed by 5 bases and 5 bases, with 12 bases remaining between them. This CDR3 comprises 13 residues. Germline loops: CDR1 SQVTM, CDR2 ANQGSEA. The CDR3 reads CSVIQGPNEKLFF. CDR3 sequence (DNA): TGCAGCGTTATACAGGGCCCCAATGAAAAACTGTTTTTT.

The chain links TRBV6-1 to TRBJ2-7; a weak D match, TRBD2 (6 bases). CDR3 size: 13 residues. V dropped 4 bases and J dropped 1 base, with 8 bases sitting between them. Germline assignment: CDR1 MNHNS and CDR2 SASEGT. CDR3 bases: TGTGCCAGCAGTGGCGGGGAGTCCTACGAGCAGTACTTC. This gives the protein CASSGGESYEQYF.

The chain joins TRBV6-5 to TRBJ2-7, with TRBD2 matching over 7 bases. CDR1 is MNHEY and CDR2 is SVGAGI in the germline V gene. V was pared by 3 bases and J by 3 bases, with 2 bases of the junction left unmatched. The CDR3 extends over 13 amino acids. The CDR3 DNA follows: TGTGCCAGCAGTTATTGGGAGGGCTACGAGCAGTACTTC. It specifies CASSYWEGYEQYF.

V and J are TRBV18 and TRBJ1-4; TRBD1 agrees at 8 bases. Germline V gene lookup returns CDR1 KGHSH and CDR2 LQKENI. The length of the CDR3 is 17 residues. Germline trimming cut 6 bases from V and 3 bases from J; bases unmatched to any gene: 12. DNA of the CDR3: TGTGCCAGCTCTTTTGCGTCAGGGGGCGACTCTAATGAAAAACTGTTTTTT. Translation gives CASSFASGGDSNEKLFF.

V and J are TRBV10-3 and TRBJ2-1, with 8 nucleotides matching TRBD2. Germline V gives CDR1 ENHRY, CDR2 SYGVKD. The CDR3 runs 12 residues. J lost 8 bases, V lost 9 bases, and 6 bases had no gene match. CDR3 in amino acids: CAIGTRRDEQFF. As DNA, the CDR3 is TGTGCCATTGGGACTAGGAGGGATGAGCAGTTCTTC.

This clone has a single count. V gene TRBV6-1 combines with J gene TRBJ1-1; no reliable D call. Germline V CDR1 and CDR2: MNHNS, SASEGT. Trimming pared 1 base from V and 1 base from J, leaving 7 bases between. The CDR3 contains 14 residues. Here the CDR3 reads CASSEVAPNTEAFF. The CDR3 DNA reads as TGTGCCAGCAGTGAAGTGGCCCCGAACACTGAAGCTTTCTTT.

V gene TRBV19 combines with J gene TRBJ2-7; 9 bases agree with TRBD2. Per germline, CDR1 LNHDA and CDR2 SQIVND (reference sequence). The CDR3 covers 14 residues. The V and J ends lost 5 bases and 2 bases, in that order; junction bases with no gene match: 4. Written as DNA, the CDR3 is TGTGCCAGTAGTGGTAGCGGGAGTGCCTACGAGCAGTACTTC. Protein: CASSGSGSAYEQYF.

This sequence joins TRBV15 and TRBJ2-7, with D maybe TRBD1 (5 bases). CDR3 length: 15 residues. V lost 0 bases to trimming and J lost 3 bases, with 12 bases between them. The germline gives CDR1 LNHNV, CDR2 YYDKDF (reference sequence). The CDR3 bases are TGTGCCACCAGCAGAGATGGTCCAGGGCGCTACGAGCAGTACTTC. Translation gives CATSRDGPGRYEQYF.

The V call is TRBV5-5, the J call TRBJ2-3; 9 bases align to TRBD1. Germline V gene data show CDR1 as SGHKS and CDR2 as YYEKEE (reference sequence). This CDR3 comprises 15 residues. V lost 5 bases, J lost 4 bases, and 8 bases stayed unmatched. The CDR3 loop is CASSPGQGFSDTQYF. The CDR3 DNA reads TGTGCCAGCAGTCCGGGACAGGGTTTTTCAGATACGCAGTATTTT.

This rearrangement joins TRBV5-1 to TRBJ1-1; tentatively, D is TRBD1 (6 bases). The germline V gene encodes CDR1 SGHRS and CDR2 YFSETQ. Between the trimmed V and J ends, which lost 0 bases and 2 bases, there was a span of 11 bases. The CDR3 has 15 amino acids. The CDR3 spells CASSLASGANTEAFF. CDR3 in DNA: TGCGCCAGCAGCTTGGCATCAGGGGCTAACACTGAAGCTTTCTTT. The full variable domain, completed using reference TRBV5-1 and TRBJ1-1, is KAGVTQTPRYLIKTRGQQVTLSCSPISGHRSVSWYQQTPGQGLQFLFEYFSETQRNKGNFPGRFSGRQFSNSRSEMNVSTLELGDSALYLCASSLASGANTEAFFGQGTRLTVV.

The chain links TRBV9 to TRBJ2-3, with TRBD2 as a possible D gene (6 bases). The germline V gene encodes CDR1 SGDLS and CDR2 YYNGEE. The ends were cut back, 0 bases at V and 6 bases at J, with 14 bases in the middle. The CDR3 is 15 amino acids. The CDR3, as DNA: TGTGCCAGCAGCGTAGCCGGCCTAGCGACCGATACGCAGTATTTT. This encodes CASSVAGLATDTQYF.

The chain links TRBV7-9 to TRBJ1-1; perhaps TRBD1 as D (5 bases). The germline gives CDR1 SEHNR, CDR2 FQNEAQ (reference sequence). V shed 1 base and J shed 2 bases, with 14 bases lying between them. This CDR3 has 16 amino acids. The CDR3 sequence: CASSLDRRGINTEAFF. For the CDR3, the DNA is TGTGCCAGCAGCTTAGATCGGCGGGGGATAAACACTGAAGCTTTCTTT.

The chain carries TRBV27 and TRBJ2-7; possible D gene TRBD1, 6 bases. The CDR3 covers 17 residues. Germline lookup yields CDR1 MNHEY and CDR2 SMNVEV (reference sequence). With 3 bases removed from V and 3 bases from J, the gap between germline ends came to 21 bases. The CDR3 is CASSLAPQGLGGYEQYF. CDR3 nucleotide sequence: TGTGCCAGCAGTTTGGCCCCGCAGGGTTTAGGGGGCTACGAGCAGTACTTC.

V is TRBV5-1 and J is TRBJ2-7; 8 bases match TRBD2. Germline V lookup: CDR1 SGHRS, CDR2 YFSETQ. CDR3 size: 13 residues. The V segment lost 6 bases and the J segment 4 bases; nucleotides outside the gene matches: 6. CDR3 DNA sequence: TGCGCCAGCACAGCGGGAGTTAATTACGAGCAGTACTTC. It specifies CASTAGVNYEQYF.

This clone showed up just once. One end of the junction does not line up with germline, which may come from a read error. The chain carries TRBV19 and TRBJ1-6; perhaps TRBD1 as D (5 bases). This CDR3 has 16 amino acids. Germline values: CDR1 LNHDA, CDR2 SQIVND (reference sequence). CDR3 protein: CACSSAPPGNNSPLHF. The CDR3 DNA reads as TGTGCCTGTAGTTCAGCGCCGCCAGGGAATAATTCACCCCTCCACTTT.

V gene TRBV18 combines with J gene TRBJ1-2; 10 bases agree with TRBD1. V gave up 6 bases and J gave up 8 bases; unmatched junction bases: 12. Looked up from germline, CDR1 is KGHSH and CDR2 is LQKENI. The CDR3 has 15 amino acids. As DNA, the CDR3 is TGTGCCAGCTCCCCCAACGACAGGGGGCTAGGGGGCTACACCTTC. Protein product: CASSPNDRGLGGYTF.

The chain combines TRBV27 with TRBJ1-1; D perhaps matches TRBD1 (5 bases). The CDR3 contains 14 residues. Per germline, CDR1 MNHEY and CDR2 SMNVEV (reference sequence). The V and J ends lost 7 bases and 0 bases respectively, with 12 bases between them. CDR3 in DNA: TGTGCCAGCACCCGCGGGGGGATGAACACTGAAGCTTTCTTT. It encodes CASTRGGMNTEAFF.

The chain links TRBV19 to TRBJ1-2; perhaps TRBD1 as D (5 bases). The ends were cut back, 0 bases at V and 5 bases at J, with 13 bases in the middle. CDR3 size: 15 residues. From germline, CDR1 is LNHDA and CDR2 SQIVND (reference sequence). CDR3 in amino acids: CASSIEDTLGYGYTF. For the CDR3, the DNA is TGTGCCAGTAGTATAGAGGACACCCTTGGATATGGCTACACCTTC. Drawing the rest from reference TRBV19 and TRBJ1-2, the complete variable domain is DGGITQSPKYLFRKEGQNVTLSCEQNLNHDAMYWYRQDPGQGLRLIYYSQIVNDFQKGDIAEGYSVSREKKESFPLTVTSAQKNPTAFYLCASSIEDTLGYGYTFGSGTRLTVV.

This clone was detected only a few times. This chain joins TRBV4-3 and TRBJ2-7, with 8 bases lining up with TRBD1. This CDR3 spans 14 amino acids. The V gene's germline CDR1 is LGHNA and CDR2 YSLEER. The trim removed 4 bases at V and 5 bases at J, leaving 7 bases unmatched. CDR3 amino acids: CASSPGQGKDEQYF. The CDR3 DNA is TGCGCCAGCAGCCCCGGACAGGGAAAGGACGAGCAGTACTTC.

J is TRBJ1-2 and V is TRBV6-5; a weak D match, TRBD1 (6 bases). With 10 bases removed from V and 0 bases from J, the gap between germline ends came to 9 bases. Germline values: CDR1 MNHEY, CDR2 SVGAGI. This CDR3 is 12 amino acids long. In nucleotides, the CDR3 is TGTGCCACTGGGACACCTAACTATGGCTACACCTTC. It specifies CATGTPNYGYTF.

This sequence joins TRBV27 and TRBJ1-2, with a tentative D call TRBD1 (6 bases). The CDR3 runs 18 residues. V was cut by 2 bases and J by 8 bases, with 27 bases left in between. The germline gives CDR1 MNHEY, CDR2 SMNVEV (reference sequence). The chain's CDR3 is CASSLSGGALGASMGYTF. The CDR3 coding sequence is TGTGCCAGCAGTTTAAGTGGGGGGGCGTTGGGAGCGTCTATGGGCTACACCTTC.

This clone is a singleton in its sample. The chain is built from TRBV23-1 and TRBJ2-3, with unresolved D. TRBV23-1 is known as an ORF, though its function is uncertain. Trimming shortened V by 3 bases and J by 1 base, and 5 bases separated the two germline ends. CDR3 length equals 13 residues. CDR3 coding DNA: TGCGCCAGCAGTCACCTTCGCACAGATACGCAGTATTTT. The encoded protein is CASSHLRTDTQYF.

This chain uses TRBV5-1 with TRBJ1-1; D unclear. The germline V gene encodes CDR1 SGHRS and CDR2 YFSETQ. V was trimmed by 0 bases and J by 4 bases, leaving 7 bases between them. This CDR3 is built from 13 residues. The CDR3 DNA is TGCGCCAGCAGCTTGGCGCCGGGCACTGAAGCTTTCTTT. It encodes CASSLAPGTEAFF.

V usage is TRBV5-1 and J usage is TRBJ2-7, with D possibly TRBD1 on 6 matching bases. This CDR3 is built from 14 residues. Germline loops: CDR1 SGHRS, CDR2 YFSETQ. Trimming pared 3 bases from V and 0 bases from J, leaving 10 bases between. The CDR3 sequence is CASSSRTASYEQYF. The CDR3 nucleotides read TGCGCCAGCAGCTCACGGACAGCCTCCTACGAGCAGTACTTC. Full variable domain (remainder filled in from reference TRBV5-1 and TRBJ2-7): KAGVTQTPRYLIKTRGQQVTLSCSPISGHRSVSWYQQTPGQGLQFLFEYFSETQRNKGNFPGRFSGRQFSNSRSEMNVSTLELGDSALYLCASSSRTASYEQYFGPGTRLTVT.